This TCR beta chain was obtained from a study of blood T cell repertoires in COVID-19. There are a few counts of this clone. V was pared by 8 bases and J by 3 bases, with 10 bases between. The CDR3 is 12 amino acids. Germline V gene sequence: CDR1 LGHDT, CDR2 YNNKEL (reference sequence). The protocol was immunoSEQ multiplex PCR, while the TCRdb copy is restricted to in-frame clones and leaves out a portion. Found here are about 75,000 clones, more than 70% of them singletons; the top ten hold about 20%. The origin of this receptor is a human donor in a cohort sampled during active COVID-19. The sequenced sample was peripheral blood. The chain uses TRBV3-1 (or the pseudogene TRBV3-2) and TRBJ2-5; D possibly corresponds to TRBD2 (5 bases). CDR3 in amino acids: CASGRAEETQYF. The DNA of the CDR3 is TGTGCCAGCGGCCGAGCGGAAGAGACCCAGTACTTC.